The 6 T cell receptor beta chains listed next were all sequenced from one sample in a study of regulatory T cells in long-lasting Graves disease. Time point of the sample: newly diagnosed GD, antithyroid drugs for less than 3 months. Construction of the TCR library relied on RNA isolated from PBMCs. Relying on iRepertoire HTBI primers and Arm-PCR of CDR3 regions, the team built TCR beta libraries. TCRdb itself ran the multiplex PCR reads through MiXCR, one entry per CDR3 protein. This sample yields a few hundred thousand distinct CDR3 sequences, of which over 9.5% are seen a single time; approximately 20% belongs to the top ten. This sample was shared with a second study, whose subject was T cells in Graves' hyperthyroidism and ophthalmopathy.

The material sequenced was peripheral blood mononuclear cells (PBMCs), taken at new diagnosis, from a patient treated with antithyroid drugs. All receptors derive from a woman under 30 with Graves disease.

This clonotype was observed many times. The gene calls are TRBV28 and TRBJ1-1, with D uncertain. This CDR3 spans 12 amino acids. From germline, CDR1 is MDHEN and CDR2 SYDVKM. V shed 4 bases and J shed 11 bases, with 14 bases lying between them. CDR3 in amino acids: CASSSQGRGAFF. Here the CDR3 DNA reads TGTGCCAGCAGTTCCCAAGGCCGTGGGGCTTTCTTT.

About this clonotype: One junction end does not reproduce the germline sequence, and a read error may be involved. This sequence joins TRBV28 and TRBJ2-7; 10 nucleotides line up with TRBD2. The CDR3 loop spans 15 amino acids. CDR1 and CDR2 (germline): MDHEN, SYDVKM. CDR3 sequence: CASRLWTSGSYEQYF. The CDR3 DNA reads TGTGCCAGCAGATTATGGACTAGCGGCTCCTACGAGCAGTACTTC.

This clonotype was recorded at least ten times. The V call is TRBV12-3 or TRBV12-4, the J call TRBJ2-7; D might be TRBD2 (5 bases). CDR3 length equals 13 residues. V was cut by 6 bases and J by 4 bases, with 13 bases left in between. CDR3 protein: CASSPAGGYEQYF. CDR3 DNA sequence: TGTGCCAGCAGCCCCGCGGGCGGTTACGAGCAGTACTTC.

The chain links TRBV4-3 to TRBJ1-5; 8 bases line up with TRBD1. This CDR3 has 14 residues. Germline trimming cut 1 base from V and 11 bases from J; bases unmatched to any gene: 7. The germline CDR1 and CDR2 sequences are LGHNA and YSLEER. CDR3 loop: CASSQGTGYGAQHF. The CDR3 bases are TGCGCCAGCAGCCAAGGGACAGGGTATGGGGCCCAGCATTTT.

This clonotype was detected many times. The J gene is TRBJ2-1, the V gene TRBV24-1; D unresolved. The germline V and J ends were trimmed by 1 base and 6 bases, with 6 bases remaining between them. This CDR3 has 13 residues. CDR1 is KGHDR and CDR2 is SFDVKD in the germline V gene. DNA of the CDR3: TGTGCCACCAGTGATTTAGGCTCCAATGAGCAGTTCTTC. It is translated as CATSDLGSNEQFF.

As regards this clonotype: Sequence at one end of the junction differs from germline and may be a read error. The V and J genes are TRBV7-2 and TRBJ2-1; TRBD2 matches 13 bases. Per germline, CDR1 SGHTA and CDR2 FQGNSA. This CDR3 has 14 residues. The CDR3 coding sequence is TGTGCCGGCAGCGCTGGACTAGCGGGAGTTGAGCAGTTCTTC. The encoded protein is CAGSAGLAGVEQFF.